This TCR beta chain was sequenced in a study of cytomegalovirus exposure and HLA in healthy donors (dated by TCRdb to 2016 to 2017). Looking at the study overall: According to an earlier analysis of 587 of the donors, about 190 million T cells yielded 120 million or so unique TCR beta sequences and 276 Gb of sequence data. Approximately 300 gigabases of sequencing data and tens of millions of unique TCR sequences were included in an early release covering roughly 600 HLA-typed donors. Of the 398 genotyped donors, approximately 83% fell in the genetic ancestry cluster associated with self-reported Caucasian donors. The study aimed to test whether signatures of past pathogen exposure could be identified by cataloging public T cell receptors. The T cell repertoires of around 670 subjects were profiled by immunosequencing and related to cytomegalovirus serostatus. Along with the approximately 650-subject first cohort, a separate validation cohort of roughly 110 different subjects was used. High-throughput TCR immunosequencing, statistical association of individual TCRs with disease status, and machine learning were combined to predict cytomegalovirus infection status. In a later analysis, previously published TCR beta repertoires from 500 to 750 donors were re-analyzed and high-resolution HLA genotyping was added so that TCR occurrence patterns could be studied. Rather than drawing on any new phenotypic data, the later analysis identified candidate immune exposures from TCR beta sequences and the way those sequences occurred across donors. To decide whether each TCR beta V gene segment behaved as functional or pseudogenic, an earlier analysis of some 600 of the donors relied on high-throughput TCR beta sequencing. Alongside the repertoire data, information on donor age, sex, ethnicity and CMV serostatus was compiled. Genome-wide SNP genotypes for about 60% of the roughly 670 donors were used in a later genetic analysis, which treated that subset as a discovery cohort. Every discovery cohort repertoire had been produced on one sequencing platform. Class I and class II HLA loci were covered by the typing at four-digit resolution. Typing coverage differed by locus: A, B, C, DRB1 and DQB1 were typed in about 620-640 donors, DQA1 in about 510, DPA1 in 600 to 610, and DPB1 in around 490. Roughly five DR-DQ haplotypes were treated as single units for association and clustering because of strong linkage in the cohort. On average, around 230,000 unique TCR beta nucleotide sequences were sequenced per donor among about 400 genotyped donors of the cohort, with roughly 19% of those sequences being non-productive.

General study outcomes and caveats: The classifier was reported to diagnose cytomegalovirus status with high specificity and sensitivity in both the original cohort and the validation cohort. The only immune exposure information available for the cohort was CMV serostatus. According to a later analysis, TCR association rates differed among HLA loci, with DRB1 alleles showing the most associated TCRs and HLA-C alleles showing the fewest. A few of the identified cytomegalovirus-associated TCR beta chains were confirmed in vitro to be specific for cytomegalovirus antigens. A later genetic analysis associated a missense DCLRE1C variant with V-gene and J-gene trimming of TCR beta chains, and an independent cohort replicated the association. A later analysis associated 16,951 TCR beta sequences with specific HLA alleles at a false discovery rate of 0.05. Only TCR beta chains were sequenced in this cohort, and the absence of alpha or paired-chain data limited detectable features. In the study, some 160 TCR beta chains were listed as associated with cytomegalovirus. Compared with the approximately 670-donor mean, donors in an Asian-associated ancestry cluster had fewer N-insertions in productive TCRs, according to a later genetic analysis. Most TCR sequences were observed very rarely across donors, whereas some public TCRs were present in many individuals. In an earlier analysis of roughly 500 of the donors, most TCR beta V segments appeared in productive rearrangements about 90% or about 30% of the time, broadly matching IMGT annotations. According to a later analysis, parvovirus B19, influenza, CMV and Epstein-Barr virus appeared linked to several top co-occurrence clusters. In a later analysis, HLA-associated TCR beta chains were found to be more clonally expanded and to have lower generation probabilities than equally common non-associated chains. Assigning TCR associations to individual alleles was difficult when HLA alleles, especially DR and DQ, strongly co-occurred. Some IMGT-functional V segments, including TRBV6-2 and TRBV6-3, could not be distinguished by the 87-base-pair reads and were therefore excluded. Linkage disequilibrium might explain the correlated functional status among segregating V segments, but an unknown experimental factor could not be ruled out. A further reported finding was that TCR beta sequences accurately predicted the HLA-A and HLA-B alleles for most subjects in the first cohort. A later analysis found that most CMV-associated TCR beta chains appeared HLA-restricted, with HLA associations seemingly driven largely by CMV exposure. Because counts were too low, 15 or so rarely observed V segments, including chromosome 9 orphons, were excluded from the earlier analysis of a few hundred of the donors. HLA typing was unavailable for some donors at each locus, so association tests used only the typed subset. Presence/absence analyses assumed roughly uniform sequencing depth across donors, an assumption that may not hold. A group of highly shared sequence variants was considered likely to be a technical artifact of the sequencing pipeline. According to the authors, the approach could potentially be generalized to other disease states and immunological phenotypes.

Reading the germline V gene gives CDR1 SGHDN and CDR2 FVKESK. Germline trimming: 4 bases from V, 7 bases from J; junction bases outside gene matches: 9. There are 14 amino acids in the CDR3, from cysteine to phenylalanine inclusive. Just the 42-base CDR3 DNA is kept, in frame starting at base 1. The cohort comprised hundreds of healthy bone marrow donors. At the time of sampling, every cohort member was nominally healthy, though immune exposures that went unrecorded were likely present. The donor tested CMV seropositive, placing the donor among the roughly 300 seropositive members of the cohort. Each donor provided a peripheral blood sample, and peripheral blood mononuclear cells were used for TCR beta sequencing. Genomic DNA was extracted from the blood cell samples with the Qiagen DNeasy Blood Extraction Kit. Preparation of the library involved the immunoSEQ multiplex PCR assay. The multiplex PCR relied on a mix of 60 forward primers for TCR Vbeta segments and 13 reverse primers for TCR Jbeta segments. The CDR3 region of rearranged TCR beta genes was amplified from genomic DNA by a multiplex PCR assay. The Illumina HiSeq System was used to sequence the amplified TCR beta libraries as 87-base-pair reads. In the authors' own workflow: A later analysis tallied approximately 87 million unique TCR beta chains across the roughly 610 repertoires, and about 10 million of those chains were shared by two or more donors. Raw reads were error-corrected and collapsed into unique sequences by a nearest-neighbor algorithm in which closely related sequences were merged to remove PCR and sequencing errors. To assign V, D and J gene segments, CDR3 sequences were aligned to IMGT reference sequences. For a sequence to be retained, a match of at least six nucleotides was required to both a V gene segment and a J gene segment. A rearrangement counted as productive if the CDR3 had no stop codons and remained in frame with V and J, and every other rearrangement counted as non-productive. CDR3 was defined by IMGT convention, running from the second conserved V-encoded cysteine to the conserved J-encoded phenylalanine. The earlier analysis of more than 450 of the donors excluded sequences that lacked an unambiguous match to a single V gene segment. An earlier analysis of 587 of the donors called V segments functional above 56.7% productive rearrangements and segregating when the between-donor standard deviation exceeded 5%. A statistical classification framework was built for diagnosing cytomegalovirus status from the catalog of TCR beta chain sequences. In a later analysis, V and J genes were assigned by comparing TCR nucleotide sequences against IMGT/GENE-DB human TR gene sequences. In a later analysis, CDR3 sequences and most-parsimonious VDJ recombination scenarios were assigned using the TCRdist pipeline. In a later analysis, each TCR beta chain was defined by its CDR3 amino acid sequence together with its V-gene family, and reads without a unique V-gene family were excluded. In a later analysis, fewer than 600 highly shared, low-generation-probability nucleotide sequences were removed to address suspected cross-contamination and a sequencing artifact. In a later analysis, a clonal expansion index for each public chain was calculated from normalized within-repertoire ranks of inferred template counts. In a later analysis, generation probabilities were computed with a VDJ recombination model fitted to out-of-frame rearrangements, and the resulting probabilities were checked against IGoR. In a later analysis, TCR-TCR, TCR-HLA and TCR-CMV co-occurrence was scored with hypergeometric tests, and a repertoire-size bias correction was applied to TCR pairs. False discovery rates were estimated in a later analysis by permuting HLA or CMV assignments 20 times. In a later analysis, co-occurring TCRs were grouped with DBSCAN, and TCRdist sequence similarity was added when clustering was performed within HLA-allele-positive subsets. Repertoires with fewer than 30,000 or more than 120,000 public chains, plus five repertoires with anomalous nucleotide sharing, were excluded from co-occurrence clustering. Held by TCRdb, this immuneACCESS table contains in-frame sequences only and omits some clones. Under half of the omission traces to an unresolved V gene where checked; the cause of the rest is unknown. V, J and clone size are taken as reported in that table, and D and trimming were inferred from the DNA itself. The sample data list 150,000 to 200,000 clones, and approximately 80% of these were observed just once. The ten largest make up around 7.3% of the sample.

The table lists this clone with a few counts. The specificity of this receptor is unknown. No per-base quality is available; no much larger clone lies one base away. The source of this sequence is a man aged 25-45 years in good health and CMV-seropositive. The sample taken for sequencing was PBMCs. This receptor chain uses TRBV14 and TRBJ2-7; 8 bases in the junction line up with TRBD1. The CDR3 loop reads CASSRQGPPGEQYF. In nucleotides, the sequence is TGTGCCAGCAGCCGACAGGGGCCGCCGGGGGAGCAGTACTTC.